The rows below give T cell receptor beta chains drawn from one sample of a study of blood T cell repertoires in COVID-19. Sequencing was performed with immunoSEQ multiplex PCR; in TCRdb, only in-frame clones are kept and a portion is missing. The sample includes hundreds of thousands of clones, more than 70% of them seen just once. The specimen was peripheral blood. The receptors here all came from a man aged 35 to 55 with acute or convalescent COVID-19. Both conserved end residues are part of each CDR3. A D gene is named only where the DNA matches it firmly. Size is stated for part of the rows, as once, few or many counts, or as a class when the clone is expanded.

>-|TRBV28|-|TRBJ1-4
CASSTPDFATNEKLFF
TGTGCCAGCAGTACGCCCGACTTTGCAACTAATGAAAAACTGTTTTTT
>TRBD1|TRBV2|-|TRBJ1-1
CASRRTGTGAFF
TGTGCCAGCAGGCGGACAGGGACGGGAGCTTTCTTT
>TRBD1|TRBV28|-|TRBJ1-2
CASSSYRGPNYGYTF
TGTGCCAGCAGTTCCTACAGGGGACCTAACTATGGCTACACCTTC
>TRBD1|TRBV28|-|TRBJ1-2
CASRLTGDYGYTF
TGTGCCAGCAGGCTTACAGGGGACTATGGCTACACCTTC
>TRBD1|TRBV27|-|TRBJ2-7
CASSQQGWEQYF
TGTGCCAGCAGCCAACAGGGGTGGGAGCAGTACTTC
>-|TRBV7-9|-|TRBJ1-3
CASSLSSSGNTIYF
TGTGCCAGCAGCTTATCTTCCTCTGGAAACACCATATATTTT
>TRBD2|TRBV5-1|-|TRBJ2-1
CASSLPTSGNNEQFF
TGCGCCAGCAGCCTTCCGACTAGCGGGAACAATGAGCAGTTCTTC
>TRBD2|TRBV7-3|-|TRBJ2-7
CASSLAGGGSYEQYF
TGTGCCAGCAGCTTGGCGGGGGGCGGTTCCTACGAGCAGTACTTC
>-|TRBV4-3|-|TRBJ2-1
CASSPGQSSYNEQFF
TGCGCCAGCAGCCCCGGACAGAGCTCCTACAATGAGCAGTTCTTC
>TRBD1|TRBV27|-|TRBJ1-2
CASSLWSSGTGQNYGYTF
TGTGCCAGCAGTTTATGGTCAAGCGGGACAGGGCAAAACTATGGCTACACCTTC
>-|TRBV19|once|TRBJ1-5
CASSTGGGGNQPQHF
TGTGCCAGTAGTACGGGGGGGGGCGGCAATCAGCCCCAGCATTTT
>-|TRBV10-3|-|TRBJ2-5
CAISDARESQETQYF
TGTGCCATCAGTGATGCCCGGGAGAGTCAAGAGACCCAGTACTTC
>TRBD1|TRBV6-5|-|TRBJ1-1
CASSLNDRANTEAFF
TGTGCCAGCAGCTTAAATGACAGGGCGAACACTGAAGCTTTCTTT
>TRBD1|TRBV9|few|TRBJ1-5
CASSDRGNQPQHF
TGTGCCAGCAGCGACAGGGGAAATCAGCCCCAGCATTTT
>TRBD1|TRBV28|-|TRBJ1-5
CASSQTGEVQPQHF
TGTGCCAGCAGTCAGACAGGGGAGGTCCAGCCCCAGCATTTT
>TRBD2|TRBV19|-|TRBJ2-1
CASSRLAGGRTHEQFF
TGTGCCAGTAGTAGACTAGCGGGAGGGAGAACCCATGAGCAGTTCTTC
>TRBD1|TRBV25-1|-|TRBJ1-4
CASHRDSNEKLFF
TGTGCCAGCCACCGGGACAGTAATGAAAAACTGTTTTTT
>TRBD2|TRBV19|once|TRBJ2-7
CASSRPGGYYEQYF
TGTGCCAGTAGCCGGCCGGGAGGCTACTACGAGCAGTACTTC
>-|TRBV4-1|-|TRBJ1-4
CASSHAGRLQSRYEKLFF
TGCGCCAGCAGCCACGCGGGAAGGTTACAAAGTCGTTATGAAAAACTGTTTTTT
>TRBD2|TRBV6-2/TRBV6-3|few|TRBJ2-1
CASSKSGSNEQFF
TGTGCCAGCAGTAAGAGCGGGAGTAATGAGCAGTTCTTC
>-|TRBV4-1|once|TRBJ2-1
CASSQERRSSYNEQFF
TGCGCCAGCAGCCAAGAACGTCGGAGCTCCTACAATGAGCAGTTCTTC
>TRBD2|TRBV18|-|TRBJ2-2
CASSQGLAGNTGELFF
TGTGCCAGCTCACAAGGACTAGCGGGGAACACCGGGGAGCTGTTTTTT
>TRBD1|TRBV27|-|TRBJ2-7
CASGDRDSYYEQYF
TGTGCCAGCGGAGACCGGGACAGCTACTACGAGCAGTACTTC
>TRBD1|TRBV10-3|-|TRBJ1-4
CATYPGTGDSGKLFF
TGTGCCACCTACCCCGGGACAGGGGATTCCGGAAAACTGTTTTTT
>-|TRBV5-6|-|TRBJ1-5
CASSYSRDNHNQPQHF
TGTGCCAGCAGCTATAGCCGGGACAACCACAATCAGCCCCAGCATTTT
>-|TRBV5-5|-|TRBJ1-4
CASSPTADNEKLFF
TGTGCCAGCAGCCCGACAGCAGATAATGAAAAACTGTTTTTT
>-|TRBV2|-|TRBJ1-2
CASSRQRDYGYTF
TGTGCCAGCAGCAGACAGCGGGACTATGGCTACACCTTC
>-|TRBV28|-|TRBJ2-5
CASSLFPGQETQYF
TGTGCCAGCAGTTTATTCCCAGGGCAAGAGACCCAGTACTTC
>-|TRBV6-1|-|TRBJ2-2
CASSEALGTGELFF
TGTGCCAGCAGTGAAGCGCTCGGCACCGGGGAGCTGTTTTTT
>-|TRBV6-5|-|TRBJ2-5
CASSSLTGRETQYF
TGTGCCAGCAGTTCCCTGACAGGGAGGGAGACCCAGTACTTC
>TRBD2|TRBV5-1|-|TRBJ2-4
CASSFSGTAGGNIQYF
TGCGCCAGCAGCTTTAGCGGGACCGCTGGGGGAAACATTCAGTACTTC
>TRBD1|TRBV6-5|-|TRBJ1-4
CASRTVVGGEKLFF
TGTGCCAGCAGGACCGTTGTAGGGGGCGAAAAACTGTTTTTT
>TRBD2|TRBV4-1|many|TRBJ2-1
CASSPTGLAGGPTYNEQFF
TGCGCCAGCAGCCCTACTGGACTAGCGGGAGGGCCGACCTACAATGAGCAGTTCTTC
>TRBD1|TRBV27|-|TRBJ1-2
CASSMGQGANYGYTF
TGTGCCAGCAGCATGGGACAGGGGGCTAACTATGGCTACACCTTC
>TRBD2|TRBV3-1/TRBV3-2|few|TRBJ2-2
CASSQVSGGPTGELFF
TGTGCCAGCAGCCAAGTTAGCGGGGGCCCGACCGGGGAGCTGTTTTTT
>TRBD1|TRBV19|-|TRBJ1-5
CASSKGTGGINQPQHF
TGTGCCAGTAGTAAAGGGACAGGGGGTATCAATCAGCCCCAGCATTTT
>-|TRBV5-1|few|TRBJ1-1
CASSSGTLNTEAFF
TGCGCCAGCAGCTCTGGGACTCTGAACACTGAAGCTTTCTTT
>TRBD1|TRBV11-2|few|TRBJ1-1
CASIRQGINTEAFF
TGTGCCAGCATCCGACAGGGGATTAACACTGAAGCTTTCTTT
>TRBD1|TRBV4-3|-|TRBJ2-3
CASSQDPGTGGRDTQYF
TGCGCCAGCAGCCAAGATCCCGGGACAGGGGGTCGAGATACGCAGTATTTT
>-|TRBV5-8|-|TRBJ1-5
CASRAYTANQPQHF
TGTGCCAGCAGAGCTTACACAGCTAATCAGCCCCAGCATTTT
>TRBD1|TRBV7-9|few|TRBJ2-7
CASSFGTETYEQYF
TGTGCCAGCAGCTTCGGGACAGAAACCTACGAGCAGTACTTC
>-|TRBV6-1|-|TRBJ2-7
CASSEPYGEYEQYF
TGTGCCAGCAGTGAACCCTACGGAGAATACGAGCAGTACTTC